Sequencing of this T cell receptor (beta chain) was carried out in a study of glioma-infiltrating T cells after dendritic cell vaccination. Germline V gene lookup returns CDR1 SGHDT and CDR2 YYEEEE. This CDR3 is 15 amino acids long. The J segment lost 7 bases and the V segment lost 3 bases, leaving 11 bases of the junction unmatched. This sample's time point: after dendritic cell vaccination, including at tumor progression/relapse. Up to about 2 ug genomic DNA was used for TCRB CDR3 amplification. Amplification used 60 V beta primers and 13 J beta primers. Sequencing used immunoSEQ multiplex PCR; TCRdb keeps in-frame clones, though not all of them. This sample has roughly 87,000 clones, with around 86% found just once. Study-level results: Higher TCR clonality did not directly relate to longer survival. Complete blood and tumor specimen sets were limited to few patients.

Comment on this clone: Its target is unknown.

The sample in question was blood, obtained after dendritic cell vaccination. J is TRBJ1-2 and V is TRBV5-6; 8 nucleotides line up with TRBD1. The clonotype was recovered from a human donor with glioblastoma. The CDR3 nucleotides are TGTGCCAGCAGCTGGATGGCTTCAGGGGGCGGTGGCTACACCTTC. This translates into CASSWMASGGGGYTF.